These 32 T cell receptor beta chains were sequenced from one sample in a study of blood T cell repertoires in COVID-19. Clones were sequenced by immunoSEQ multiplex PCR, and TCRdb holds only the in-frame ones, with some missing. Of fewer than 250,000 clones in the sample, roughly nine tenths are singletons; the top ten hold roughly a tenth. Sample: PBMCs or T cells enriched from blood (not recorded which). The receptors were gathered from a man aged 25 to 45 who had recovered from COVID-19.

The gene calls are TRBV29-1 and TRBJ2-7; 7 bases match TRBD1. V lost 1 base to trimming and J lost 0 bases; unmatched junction nucleotides: 6. This CDR3 has 15 residues. CDR1 is SQVTM and CDR2 is ANQGSEA in the germline V gene. This CDR3 reads CSVEATGDGSYEQYF. CDR3 DNA sequence: TGCAGCGTTGAAGCTACAGGGGACGGCTCCTACGAGCAGTACTTC.

This chain connects TRBV19 to TRBJ1-5, with 7 bases fitting TRBD1. Germline V gene sequence: CDR1 LNHDA, CDR2 SQIVND (reference sequence). This CDR3 spans 14 amino acids. V was pared by 2 bases and J by 6 bases, with 4 bases of the junction left unmatched. This chain's CDR3 is CASSIQGGAQPQHF. CDR3 bases: TGTGCCAGTAGTATACAGGGGGGTGCTCAGCCCCAGCATTTT.

This clone was picked up a small number of times. The V and J genes are TRBV9 and TRBJ1-4, with 7 bases aligning to TRBD1. Trimming cost V 3 bases and J 8 bases; bases outside gene matches: 7. The CDR3 sequence is 14 residues long. Germline V lookup: CDR1 SGDLS, CDR2 YYNGEE. The CDR3 sequence is CASSADRLGEKLFF. The CDR3 DNA sequence: TGTGCCAGCAGCGCGGACAGGTTAGGGGAAAAACTGTTTTTT.

The chain uses TRBV6-5 and TRBJ1-2; 10 bases map to TRBD1. J lost 3 bases, V lost 7 bases, and 5 bases had no gene match. The V gene's germline CDR1 is MNHEY and CDR2 SVGAGI. This CDR3 has 14 amino acids. DNA for the CDR3: TGTGCCAGCAAAGGACAGGGGGTTTACTATGGCTACACCTTC. Translation gives CASKGQGVYYGYTF.

The J gene is TRBJ2-7, the V gene TRBV6-2 or TRBV6-3; D perhaps matches TRBD1 (5 bases). The V gene lost 5 bases and the J gene lost 0 bases, with 11 bases spanning the gap. Germline V gene sequence: CDR1 MNHEY, CDR2 SVGEGT. The CDR3 spans 14 residues. Here the CDR3 reads CASSPDSVSYEQYF. CDR3 coding DNA: TGTGCCAGCAGTCCCGACAGTGTCTCCTACGAGCAGTACTTC.

The rearrangement uses TRBV7-2 and TRBJ1-2; unclear D gene. Trimming stripped 6 bases from V and 2 bases from J, with 13 bases between. CDR1 and CDR2 from the germline V gene are SGHTA and FQGNSA. The CDR3 totals 14 residues. The chain's CDR3 is CASRPSSGNYGYTF. The CDR3 DNA is TGTGCCAGCAGGCCCTCCTCAGGAAACTATGGCTACACCTTC.

This chain connects TRBV7-9 to TRBJ2-1; 7 nucleotides align to TRBD2. CDR1 is SEHNR, CDR2 FQNEAQ, per germline (reference sequence). The CDR3 consists of 15 residues. V gave up 6 bases and J gave up 4 bases; unmatched junction bases: 9. CDR3 sequence: CASRSSGGGYNEQFF. CDR3 sequence (DNA): TGTGCCAGCAGGTCGTCGGGCGGGGGATACAATGAGCAGTTCTTC.

The chain recombines TRBV6-5 with TRBJ1-5, with TRBD1 as a possible D gene (6 bases). V lost 7 bases and J lost 2, with 12 bases in between. CDR3 length: 14 residues. In germline, CDR1 is MNHEY, CDR2 SVGAGI. CDR3 DNA: TGTGCCAGCACCTTAGCAGGGGGCAATCAGCCCCAGCATTTT. Translated: CASTLAGGNQPQHF.

V gene TRBV7-9 combines with J gene TRBJ1-1; D is ambiguous. Germline-derived CDR1 and CDR2 are SEHNR and FQNEAQ (reference sequence). This CDR3 has 14 amino acids. Deletions cut 1 base from V and 6 bases from J, with 12 bases between. CDR3 loop: CASSLEVRIPEAFF. The CDR3 region has the DNA TGTGCCAGCAGCTTAGAGGTCAGGATTCCTGAAGCTTTCTTT.

The chain links TRBV18 to TRBJ2-7, with TRBD2 matching over 8 bases. Germline V gives CDR1 KGHSH, CDR2 LQKENI. The J segment lost 7 bases and the V segment lost 3 bases, leaving 5 bases of the junction unmatched. CDR3 length equals 13 residues. The CDR3: CASSPTSEREQYF. Here the CDR3 DNA reads TGTGCCAGCTCACCGACTAGCGAACGGGAGCAGTACTTC.

V usage is TRBV4-1 and J usage is TRBJ1-5; a possible D gene is TRBD1 (5 bases). The germline V gene encodes CDR1 MGHRA and CDR2 YSYEKL. V was trimmed by 4 bases and J by 6 bases, leaving 19 bases between them. The length of the CDR3 is 16 residues. CDR3 sequence reads: CASSPEGPGGSQPQHF. CDR3 nucleotide sequence: TGCGCCAGCAGCCCGGAGGGACCAGGAGGGAGTCAGCCCCAGCATTTT.

V usage is TRBV7-9 and J usage is TRBJ1-2, with 8 bases aligning to TRBD1. From germline, CDR1 is SEHNR and CDR2 FQNEAQ (reference sequence). This CDR3 has 15 residues. V dropped 5 bases and J dropped 3; count of bases not matched to a gene: 8. The CDR3 spells CASSQKQGVYYGYTF. The CDR3 region has the DNA TGTGCCAGCAGCCAAAAACAGGGGGTCTACTATGGCTACACCTTC. The complete variable domain, with remaining parts taken from reference TRBV7-9 and TRBJ1-2, reads DTGVSQNPRHKITKRGQNVTFRCDPISEHNRLYWYRQTLGQGPEFLTYFQNEAQLEKSRLLSDRFSAERPKGSFSTLEIQRTEQGDSAMYLCASSQKQGVYYGYTFGSGTRLTVV.

CDR3 sequence reads: CASSVSQLGVGETQYF. In DNA form, the CDR3 reads TGTGCCAGCAGCGTATCCCAGTTAGGGGTGGGCGAGACCCAGTACTTC. The V and J genes are TRBV9 and TRBJ2-5; a weak D match, TRBD1 (5 bases). Germline V gives CDR1 SGDLS, CDR2 YYNGEE. V lost 1 base to trimming and J lost 5 bases, with 18 bases between them. The CDR3 length is 16 residues.

This rearrangement joins TRBV6-5 to TRBJ1-5; the match to TRBD1 covers 7 bases. Germline lookup yields CDR1 MNHEY and CDR2 SVGAGI. The ends lost 6 bases at V and 5 bases at J; junction bases unmatched: 7. This CDR3 comprises 14 residues. The CDR3 nucleotides read TGTGCCAGCAGCATGACAGGGTTGGATCAGCCCCAGCATTTT. Protein: CASSMTGLDQPQHF.

The chain carries TRBV6-5 and TRBJ1-2; D is perhaps TRBD1 (5 bases). This CDR3 is 15 amino acids long. Germline loops: CDR1 MNHEY, CDR2 SVGAGI. Trimming took off 6 bases at V and 2 bases at J, with 16 bases between the two ends. CDR3 protein: CASSLRGGSNYGYTF. CDR3 coding DNA: TGTGCCAGCAGCCTCCGGGGGGGGAGCAACTATGGCTACACCTTC.

This clone has a handful of counts. The rearrangement uses TRBV3-1 (or the pseudogene TRBV3-2) and TRBJ1-5; possibly TRBD1 for D (5 bases). This CDR3 is built from 14 residues. Germline V CDR1 and CDR2: LGHDT, YNNKEL (reference sequence). Trimming stripped 3 bases from V and 4 bases from J, with 10 bases between. The CDR3 DNA is TGTGCCAGCAGCCAGGGAGGGGTAAATCAGCCCCAGCATTTT. Translating gives CASSQGGVNQPQHF.

This clone was recorded once. This chain connects TRBV3-1 (or the pseudogene TRBV3-2) to TRBJ1-3, with D perhaps matching TRBD1 (6 bases). This CDR3 comprises 13 residues. Germline V CDR1 and CDR2: LGHDT, YNNKEL (reference sequence). V shed 3 bases and J shed 12 bases, with 15 bases lying between them. The CDR3 nucleotides are TGTGCCAGCAGCCATACGGACAGATGGGTCATATATTTT. Its translation is CASSHTDRWVIYF.

The chain's CDR3 is CASSDERQPQHF. The CDR3 nucleotides are TGTGCCAGCAGTGACGAGCGTCAGCCCCAGCATTTT. This chain connects TRBV6-1 to TRBJ1-5; no definite D call. The CDR3 covers 12 residues. Germline V CDR1 and CDR2: MNHNS, SASEGT. Trimming stripped 3 bases from V and 6 bases from J, with 6 bases between.

This clone was counted once. The rearrangement uses TRBV10-3 and TRBJ1-3; D is unclear. Germline V CDR1 and CDR2: ENHRY, SYGVKD. The length of the CDR3 is 12 residues. V dropped 6 bases and J dropped 2 bases, with 5 bases sitting between them. CDR3 DNA: TGTGCCATCAGGGGCCCTGGAAACACCATATATTTT. It codes for CAIRGPGNTIYF.

This chain joins TRBV3-1 (or the pseudogene TRBV3-2) and TRBJ2-7, with D perhaps matching TRBD1 (6 bases). Germline V CDR1 and CDR2: LGHDT, YNNKEL (reference sequence). Trimming took 4 bases from V and 5 from J, leaving 12 bases between them. The CDR3 consists of 13 residues. The CDR3 coding sequence is TGTGCCAGCAGCCTCGAGGGGGTCCACGAGCAGTACTTC. Its translation is CASSLEGVHEQYF.

V gene TRBV7-9 combines with J gene TRBJ1-1, with no clear D. Germline-derived CDR1 and CDR2 are SEHNR and FQNEAQ (reference sequence). The CDR3 runs 13 residues. The V and J ends lost 4 bases and 3 bases respectively, with 9 bases between them. For the CDR3, the DNA is TGTGCCAGCAGCTGGTTTCGGGACACTGAAGCTTTCTTT. Amino acid sequence: CASSWFRDTEAFF.

The rearrangement joins TRBV10-3 to TRBJ1-6; D possibly corresponds to TRBD1 (5 bases). V was clipped by 3 bases and J by 0 bases, with 15 bases between them. Germline CDR1 reads ENHRY; CDR2 reads SYGVKD. CDR3 length equals 18 residues. CDR3 residues: CAISDSGDRSSYNSPLHF. The CDR3, as DNA: TGTGCCATCAGTGATTCGGGGGATCGGAGCTCCTATAATTCACCCCTCCACTTT.

The V call is TRBV4-2, the J call TRBJ1-2; D call uncertain. CDR1 is LGHNA, CDR2 YNFKEQ, per germline. The CDR3 loop spans 12 amino acids. Trimming left V 0 bases short and J 7 bases short, with 6 bases between. CDR3 region: CASSQDLLGYTF. CDR3 nucleotides: TGTGCCAGCAGCCAAGATCTCCTTGGCTACACCTTC.

The chain has TRBV10-3 and TRBJ2-3; perhaps TRBD1 as D (6 bases). The germline gives CDR1 ENHRY, CDR2 SYGVKD. The CDR3 has 12 amino acids. V gave up 6 bases and J gave up 6 bases, with 10 bases separating them. The DNA for the CDR3 is TGTGCCATCAGCTCAGGGGACGATACGCAGTATTTT. Residues: CAISSGDDTQYF.

The J gene is TRBJ2-3, the V gene TRBV29-1, with TRBD2 identical over 9 bases. The trim removed 3 bases at V and 9 bases at J, leaving 16 bases unmatched. Looked up from germline, CDR1 is SQVTM and CDR2 is ANQGSEA. This CDR3 is 16 amino acids long. The CDR3 sequence is CSVDHSSVSGSRTQYF. The DNA of the CDR3 is TGCAGCGTTGACCACTCATCGGTTAGCGGGAGTAGGACGCAGTATTTT.

This clone was detected a few times. The V and J genes are TRBV19 and TRBJ1-1; 8 bases are shared with TRBD1. V gave up 4 bases and J gave up 3 bases; unmatched junction bases: 7. In germline, CDR1 is LNHDA, CDR2 SQIVND (reference sequence). The CDR3 loop spans 15 amino acids. The CDR3 protein is CASSTTGGRDTEAFF. Written as DNA, the CDR3 is TGTGCCAGTAGTACAACAGGGGGTAGGGACACTGAAGCTTTCTTT.

A single count supports this clone. This sequence joins TRBV27 and TRBJ2-7; 7 nucleotides align to TRBD1. From germline, CDR1 is MNHEY and CDR2 SMNVEV (reference sequence). Trimming took 7 bases from V and 6 from J; bases not matched to a gene: 12. CDR3 length: 14 amino acids. The CDR3: CASTLTTGLGEQYF. The CDR3 DNA is TGTGCCAGCACCCTCACGACAGGGTTAGGCGAGCAGTACTTC.

A word on this clone: This sample also contains other DNA sequences that code for the same CDR3. V gene TRBV19 combines with J gene TRBJ2-3; 12 bases are shared with TRBD2. V lost 0 bases and J lost 9; bases outside the gene matches: 4. Germline V lookup: CDR1 LNHDA, CDR2 SQIVND (reference sequence). The CDR3 length is 15 residues. CDR3 DNA: TGTGCCAGTAGTATAGATTCGACTAGCGGGAGCACGCAGTATTTT. Protein: CASSIDSTSGSTQYF.

This clone occurred a few times. The rearrangement links TRBV7-2 to TRBJ1-4; TRBD1 matches at 7 bases. Germline V gene sequence: CDR1 SGHTA, CDR2 FQGNSA. The CDR3 contains 14 residues. The V and J ends lost 5 bases and 5 bases, in that order; junction bases with no gene match: 5. CDR3 in amino acids: CASSPGQLNEKLFF. The CDR3 region has the DNA TGTGCCAGCAGCCCGGGACAGTTAAATGAAAAACTGTTTTTT.

This clone was picked up a small number of times. CDR3 loop: CASSLALVTYEQYF. In nucleotides, the CDR3 is TGTGCCAGCAGCTTGGCTCTAGTCACCTACGAGCAGTACTTC. The rearrangement joins TRBV5-6 to TRBJ2-7, with no clear D. Germline CDR1 reads SGHDT; CDR2 reads YYEEEE. Trimming removed 0 bases from V and 2 bases from J, with 9 bases in between. The CDR3 sequence is 14 residues long. The variable domain in full, with the rest retrieved from reference TRBV5-6 and TRBJ2-7, is DAGVTQSPTHLIKTRGQQVTLRCSPKSGHDTVSWYQQALGQGPQFIFQYYEEEERQRGNFPDRFSGHQFPNYSSELNVNALLLGDSALYLCASSLALVTYEQYFGPGTRLTVT.

V and J are TRBV6-5 and TRBJ1-2; no clear D. CDR1 is MNHEY, CDR2 SVGAGI, per germline. V lost 5 bases and J lost 3, with 10 bases in between. This CDR3 is 13 amino acids long. CDR3 region: CASSTERDYGYTF. CDR3 coding DNA: TGTGCCAGCAGTACCGAACGGGACTATGGCTACACCTTC.

The gene calls are TRBV9 and TRBJ2-7; 9 bases match TRBD2. Germline V gene sequence: CDR1 SGDLS, CDR2 YYNGEE. V was clipped by 4 bases and J by 5 bases; unmatched bases: 10. CDR3 length equals 15 residues. CDR3 region: CASSTTSGRIHEQYF. The CDR3 DNA reads TGTGCCAGCAGCACAACTAGCGGGCGGATTCACGAGCAGTACTTC.